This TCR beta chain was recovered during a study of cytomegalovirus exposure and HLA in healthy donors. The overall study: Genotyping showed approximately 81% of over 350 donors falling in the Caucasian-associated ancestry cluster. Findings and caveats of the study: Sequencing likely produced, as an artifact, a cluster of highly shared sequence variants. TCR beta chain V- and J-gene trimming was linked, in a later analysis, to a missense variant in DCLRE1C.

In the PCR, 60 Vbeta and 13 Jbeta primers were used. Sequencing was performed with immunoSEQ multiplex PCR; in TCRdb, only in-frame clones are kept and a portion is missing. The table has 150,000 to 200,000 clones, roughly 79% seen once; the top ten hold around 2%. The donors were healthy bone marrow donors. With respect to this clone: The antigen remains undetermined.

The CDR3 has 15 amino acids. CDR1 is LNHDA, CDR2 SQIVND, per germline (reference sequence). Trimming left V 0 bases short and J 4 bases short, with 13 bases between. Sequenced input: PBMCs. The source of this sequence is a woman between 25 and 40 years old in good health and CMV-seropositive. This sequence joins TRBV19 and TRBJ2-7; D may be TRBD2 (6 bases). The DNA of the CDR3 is TGTGCCAGTAGTATAGAGGCGGGATTGTCTTACGAGCAGTACTTC. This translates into CASSIEAGLSYEQYF.